Shown below are 32 T cell receptor beta chains from a single sample sequenced in a study of beta chain features in type 1 diabetes. The whole isolated RNA underwent reverse transcription, so sequencing captured expressed TCRB transcripts. TCRdb keeps only in-frame clones here, not all; method: immunoSEQ multiplex PCR. The sample has about 710,000 clones, around 15% seen once. The antigens these receptors bind are not known. Study results and limitations: In every one of the four CD4+ subsets, TCRB CDR3s were moderately but significantly shorter in Type 1 diabetes patients.

Sample: naive CD4+ T cells from blood. These receptors originate from a man between 18 and 35 years old with type 1 diabetes.

The chain links TRBV5-1 to TRBJ1-5, with TRBD1 identical over 8 bases. Germline loops: CDR1 SGHRS, CDR2 YFSETQ. The V segment lost 4 bases and the J segment 0 bases; nucleotides outside the gene matches: 12. This CDR3 contains 18 residues. CDR3 sequence reads: CASSPVGQGDHSNQPQHF. DNA of the CDR3: TGCGCCAGCAGCCCCGTCGGACAGGGAGATCATAGCAATCAGCCCCAGCATTTT.

The chain joins TRBV29-1 to TRBJ2-3; tentatively, D is TRBD1 or TRBD2 (6 bases each). CDR3 size: 17 residues. The V end lost 6 bases, the J end lost 0 bases, and 22 bases lay between the germline ends. Germline V gene data show CDR1 as SQVTM and CDR2 as ANQGSEA. CDR3 sequence: CSVSGATRPASTDTQYF. The CDR3 region has the DNA TGCAGCGTGTCGGGGGCGACCAGACCGGCGAGCACAGATACGCAGTATTTT.

The chain recombines TRBV5-1 with TRBJ2-3; TRBD2 matches 10 bases. This CDR3 has 15 amino acids. With 4 bases clipped from V and 4 bases from J, the junction kept 6 bases outside the gene matches. Germline loops: CDR1 SGHRS, CDR2 YFSETQ. The CDR3 coding sequence is TGCGCCAGCAGCGAGCGGGGGGGCCGGCCAGATACGCAGTATTTT. It encodes CASSERGGRPDTQYF.

This clone was observed a handful of times. The V gene is TRBV5-1, the J gene TRBJ2-7; 11 bases are a match to TRBD2. Germline CDR1 reads SGHRS; CDR2 reads YFSETQ. Trimming at V came to 0 bases and at J to 4 bases, leaving 3 bases not matched to a gene. The CDR3 runs to 15 residues. The CDR3 is CASSLVTSGRYEQYF. The CDR3 nucleotides are TGCGCCAGCAGCTTGGTTACTAGCGGGAGATACGAGCAGTACTTC.

In this sample, this clone turned up a few times. J is TRBJ2-1 and V is TRBV30; 8 bases are shared with TRBD2. This CDR3 has 16 residues. The V and J ends lost 4 bases and 3 bases, in that order; junction bases with no gene match: 11. The V gene's germline CDR1 is GTSNPN and CDR2 SVGIG (reference sequence). CDR3 in DNA: TGTGCCTGGACCCCTACGAAGCGGGAGTTCTACAATGAGCAGTTCTTC. Protein: CAWTPTKREFYNEQFF.

This chain uses TRBV23-1 with TRBJ2-7; possibly TRBD2 for D (5 bases). TRBV23-1 is an open reading frame, and its role is uncertain. Trimming stripped 3 bases from V and 0 bases from J, with 12 bases between. CDR3 length: 15 residues. The CDR3 reads CASSQGPEGSYEQYF. CDR3 DNA sequence: TGCGCCAGCAGTCAGGGTCCCGAGGGCTCCTACGAGCAGTACTTC.

CDR3 amino acids: CASSQVGAEQYF. The CDR3 nucleotides read TGTGCCAGCAGCCAGGTGGGGGCCGAGCAGTACTTC. V and J are TRBV4-2 and TRBJ2-7, with a weak D call TRBD1 (6 bases). This CDR3 is 12 amino acids long. Germline lookup yields CDR1 LGHNA and CDR2 YNFKEQ. V lost 3 bases, J lost 6 bases, and 9 bases lay in between.

This clone has more than one count but fewer than ten. The chain joins TRBV20-1 to TRBJ1-1, with 8 bases aligning to TRBD1. Per germline, CDR1 DFQATT and CDR2 SNEGSKA (reference sequence). The CDR3 loop spans 10 amino acids. The CDR3 loop is CTLGDREAFF. In DNA, the CDR3 is TGCACCCTTGGGGACAGGGAAGCTTTCTTT.

V gene TRBV6-6 combines with J gene TRBJ1-5; D gene uncertain. Germline V lookup: CDR1 MNHNY, CDR2 SVGAGI (reference sequence). With 0 bases removed from V and 7 bases from J, the gap between germline ends came to 13 bases. This CDR3 region has 15 residues. The DNA for the CDR3 is TGTGCCAGCAGTTACTCGAGTGCGACGGAGCAGCCCCAGCATTTT. Its protein product is CASSYSSATEQPQHF.

The chain links TRBV10-3 to TRBJ2-1; D is uncertain. The length of the CDR3 is 17 residues. The V and J ends lost 0 bases and 0 bases respectively, with 12 bases between them. CDR1 and CDR2 (germline): ENHRY, SYGVKD. The CDR3 loop is CAISESGRPSSYNEQFF. The DNA of the CDR3 is TGTGCCATCAGTGAGTCGGGCAGACCTAGCTCCTACAATGAGCAGTTCTTC.

On this clone itself: The sample holds other DNA sequences that translate to the same CDR3. V and J are TRBV11-2 and TRBJ2-5; D uncertain. The V end lost 3 bases, the J end lost 3 bases, and 8 bases lay between the germline ends. Germline V gives CDR1 SGHAT, CDR2 FQNNGV. This CDR3 spans 13 amino acids. CDR3 protein: CASSFFGEETQYF. CDR3 DNA sequence: TGTGCCAGCAGCTTCTTCGGAGAAGAGACCCAGTACTTC.

The chain couples TRBV5-1 to TRBJ1-2; D uncertain. V was shortened by 0 bases and J by 4 bases, with 10 bases between the two germline ends. CDR3 length equals 14 residues. CDR1 and CDR2 from the germline V gene are SGHRS and YFSETQ. CDR3 sequence: CASSLAPDVYGYTF. For the CDR3, the DNA is TGCGCCAGCAGCTTGGCCCCAGACGTCTATGGCTACACCTTC.

The V gene is TRBV7-2, the J gene TRBJ2-1, with 9 nucleotides matching TRBD2. J gave up 2 bases and V 1 base, and 3 bases lay outside the gene matches. Germline values: CDR1 SGHTA, CDR2 FQGNSA. The length of the CDR3 is 16 residues. The CDR3 loop is CASSLVSSGAYNEQFF. The CDR3 region has the DNA TGTGCCAGCAGCTTAGTCTCTAGCGGGGCCTACAATGAGCAGTTCTTC.

In this sample, this clone turned up a few times. DNA for the CDR3: TGTGCCATCAGGACGGGACAGGGGTCAGAGACCCAGTACTTC. As protein: CAIRTGQGSETQYF. The rearrangement uses TRBV10-3 and TRBJ2-5; 10 bases agree with TRBD1. Germline CDR1 and CDR2: ENHRY and SYGVKD. V was pared by 6 bases and J by 4 bases, with 5 bases of the junction left unmatched. This CDR3 has 14 amino acids.

The chain employs TRBV20-1 and TRBJ2-3; D is unclear. The germline CDR1 and CDR2 sequences are DFQATT and SNEGSKA (reference sequence). The length of the CDR3 is 11 residues. The V end was cut by 6 bases, the J end by 11 bases, with 15 bases between. The CDR3 DNA follows: TGCAGTGCCCCGGCTGGAGTGGGGCAGTATTTT. It codes for CSAPAGVGQYF.

The sample holds a few counts of this clone. The chain uses TRBV30 and TRBJ1-4, with D perhaps TRBD1 (5 bases). Trimming took 4 bases from V and 4 from J, leaving 13 bases between them. This CDR3 contains 14 residues. Germline values: CDR1 GTSNPN, CDR2 SVGIG (reference sequence). This CDR3 reads CAWNSGQSNEKLFF. CDR3 DNA sequence: TGTGCCTGGAACTCGGGGCAGAGTAATGAAAAACTGTTTTTT.

The chain carries TRBV7-9 and TRBJ1-3; 9 positions match TRBD1. Germline V gene lookup returns CDR1 SEHNR and CDR2 FQNEAQ (reference sequence). The CDR3 is 18 residues long. V shed 5 bases, J shed 6 bases, and the junction held 17 bases outside the gene matches. The CDR3 DNA reads as TGTGCCAGCAGCCGCTCCGGGACAGGGTCATGGGGGGCAAACACCATATATTTT. It is translated as CASSRSGTGSWGANTIYF.

J is TRBJ2-3 and V is TRBV4-1; 8 bases are shared with TRBD2. The length of the CDR3 is 18 residues. Germline CDR1 is MGHRA and CDR2 is YSYEKL. The ends lost 5 bases at V and 3 bases at J; junction bases unmatched: 16. The CDR3 coding sequence is TGCGCCAGCAGCAAAACTAGCGGCAACACAGACAGGACAGATACGCAGTATTTT. Its translation: CASSKTSGNTDRTDTQYF.

About this clone: The sample carries other DNA sequences with the same CDR3. CDR3 sequence: CASSFRSYEQYF. The DNA of the CDR3 is TGTGCCAGCAGCTTCCGGAGCTACGAGCAGTACTTC. The gene calls are TRBV7-2 and TRBJ2-7; D is undetermined. In germline, CDR1 is SGHTA, CDR2 FQGNSA. CDR3 length equals 12 residues. Trimming stripped 3 bases from V and 3 bases from J, with 6 bases between. The full variable domain, its missing parts supplied by reference TRBV7-2 and TRBJ2-7, is GAGVSQSPSNKVTEKGKDVELRCDPISGHTALYWYRQSLGQGLEFLIYFQGNSAPDKSGLPSDRFSAERTGGSVSTLTIQRTQQEDSAVYLCASSFRSYEQYFGPGTRLTVT.

The table lists this clone with a few counts. V is TRBV11-3 and J is TRBJ1-1, with D hard to call. V was shortened by 2 bases and J by 7 bases, with 11 bases between the two germline ends. The length of the CDR3 is 13 residues. The germline V gene encodes CDR1 SGHNT and CDR2 YENEEA. The CDR3 DNA is TGTGCCAGCAGCTTATCCGACGGGGATGAAGCTTTCTTT. This codes for CASSLSDGDEAFF.

The J gene is TRBJ1-3, the V gene TRBV7-9; the D is unclear. This CDR3 comprises 13 residues. Deletions cut 5 bases from V and 3 bases from J, with 8 bases between. Looked up from germline, CDR1 is SEHNR and CDR2 is FQNEAQ (reference sequence). CDR3 bases: TGTGCCAGCAGCCCCGCTGGTGGAAACACCATATATTTT. Protein product: CASSPAGGNTIYF.

The chain combines TRBV23-1 with TRBJ1-2, with D perhaps TRBD1 (5 bases). TRBV23-1 is given ORF status, its function remaining uncertain. V was trimmed by 10 bases and J by 5 bases, leaving 23 bases between them. This CDR3 comprises 15 residues. The CDR3, as DNA: TGCGCCAACATGATAGAGGGACGGGGAGGTTATGGCTACACCTTC. As protein: CANMIEGRGGYGYTF.

This clone appeared a few times. The DNA for the CDR3 is TGCAGCGTTGCAATCGGCGCCTACGAGCAGTACTTC. Translated, it gives CSVAIGAYEQYF. The rearrangement links TRBV29-1 to TRBJ2-7; no definite D call. The CDR3 is made up of 12 amino acids. Per germline, CDR1 SQVTM and CDR2 ANQGSEA. V lost 4 bases and J 2 bases, leaving 9 bases between the germline ends.

This chain uses TRBV27 with TRBJ2-5; weak D call: TRBD1 (5 bases). CDR1 and CDR2 (germline): MNHEY, SMNVEV (reference sequence). CDR3 size: 16 residues. V gave up 2 bases and J gave up 3 bases, with 16 bases separating them. DNA for the CDR3: TGTGCCAGCAGTTTACGGGCAGGTTGGGGCGAAGAGACCCAGTACTTC. Its translation: CASSLRAGWGEETQYF.

The chain is built from TRBV5-1 and TRBJ1-5; maybe TRBD1 (5 bases). This CDR3 has 13 residues. Germline V CDR1 and CDR2: SGHRS, YFSETQ. Trimming shortened V by 3 bases and J by 5 bases, and 9 bases separated the two germline ends. CDR3 amino acids: CASSWGPDQPQHF. DNA of the CDR3: TGCGCCAGCAGCTGGGGCCCAGATCAGCCCCAGCATTTT.

The chain carries TRBV29-1 and TRBJ2-3; 9 positions agree with TRBD2. The CDR3 is made up of 13 amino acids. The germline V gene encodes CDR1 SQVTM and CDR2 ANQGSEA. Losses at the gene ends were 6 bases for V and 0 bases for J; bases not matched to a gene: 1. DNA of the CDR3: TGCAGCGTAACTAGCGGGAGCACAGATACGCAGTATTTT. Residues: CSVTSGSTDTQYF.

The chain carries TRBV25-1 and TRBJ2-2; D perhaps matches TRBD1 (6 bases). Germline V gene lookup returns CDR1 MGHDK and CDR2 SYGVNS. V lost 1 base to trimming and J lost 1 base, with 7 bases between them. The CDR3 covers 15 residues. CDR3 region: CASSELDRNTGELFF. Written as DNA, the CDR3 is TGTGCCAGCAGTGAATTGGACAGGAACACCGGGGAGCTGTTTTTT.

This clone was recorded a few times. Other DNA variants within this sample encode the same CDR3. This chain uses TRBV5-1 with TRBJ2-1, with D hard to call. Germline CDR1 SGHRS, CDR2 YFSETQ. This CDR3 region has 13 residues. Deletions cut 2 bases from V and 4 bases from J, with 7 bases between. In DNA form, the CDR3 reads TGCGCCAGCAGCTTTGACTCTTACAATGAGCAGTTCTTC. Translation gives CASSFDSYNEQFF.

The sample holds a few counts of this clone. The chain combines TRBV5-4 with TRBJ1-1, with D hard to call. The V end was cut by 0 bases, the J end by 7 bases, with 10 bases between. CDR3 length equals 13 residues. CDR1 and CDR2 (germline): SGHNT, YYREEE (reference sequence). CDR3 sequence: CASSLDPRGEAFF. In nucleotides, the CDR3 is TGTGCCAGCAGCTTGGACCCCCGGGGTGAAGCTTTCTTT.

The J gene is TRBJ2-7, the V gene TRBV10-2; D is ambiguous. Trimming stripped 7 bases from V and 0 bases from J, with 10 bases between. CDR1 is WSHSY and CDR2 is SAAADI in the germline V gene. The CDR3 sequence is 13 residues long. The CDR3 coding sequence is TGCGCCAGCACCAGCAAGAGCTCCTACGAGCAGTACTTC. It specifies CASTSKSSYEQYF.

The chain links TRBV4-2 to TRBJ2-7; D is perhaps TRBD1 (5 bases). This CDR3 comprises 16 residues. Germline assignment: CDR1 LGHNA and CDR2 YNFKEQ. V was clipped by 4 bases and J by 1 base, with 17 bases between them. The CDR3 nucleotides are TGTGCCAGCAGCCTTATCCCGGCCAGGGCATCCTACGAGCAGTACTTC. Translated, it gives CASSLIPARASYEQYF.

The V and J genes are TRBV11-1 and TRBJ1-6; 8 positions agree with TRBD1. The CDR3 spans 14 residues. The ends lost 3 bases at V and 10 bases at J; junction bases unmatched: 5. CDR1 and CDR2 from the germline V gene are SGHAT and FQDESV (reference sequence). The CDR3 nucleotides read TGTGCCAGCAGCTTTCAGGGGGCAGAATCACCCCTCCACTTT. This sequence encodes CASSFQGAESPLHF.